A selection of T cell receptor beta chains follows, all from one sample in a study of cytomegalovirus exposure and HLA in healthy donors. Some clones are missing from TCRdb's copy, which holds only in-frame ones; the method was immunoSEQ multiplex PCR. The table shows some 240,000 clones, with around 90% occurring only once. The sample comprised PBMCs. These TCRs come from a girl aged 2 to 10 in good health and CMV-seronegative. The CDR3 runs from the conserved cysteine through the conserved F or W. A D gene is named only where the DNA matches it firmly. Some rows mark clone size as missing; the rest say once, few, many or name a class of expanded clone.

clone size,D gene,J gene,V gene,CDR3 protein,CDR3 DNA
NA,NA,TRBJ2-1,TRBV19,CASTRGKTGREQFF,TGTGCCAGTACCCGCGGCAAAACAGGGAGAGAGCAGTTCTTC
once,TRBD1,TRBJ2-5,TRBV11-3,CASSPGQGSETQYF,TGTGCCAGCAGCCCTGGACAGGGATCAGAGACCCAGTACTTC
once,NA,TRBJ2-2,TRBV7-9,CASSSREDGELFF,TGTGCCAGCAGCTCACGGGAAGACGGGGAGCTGTTTTTT
NA,NA,TRBJ1-5,TRBV6-5,CASSSGQRTDQPQHF,TGTGCCAGCAGTTCCGGACAGCGAACGGATCAGCCCCAGCATTTT
NA,TRBD1,TRBJ1-1,TRBV7-9,CASSPDREGSSDTEAFF,TGTGCCAGCAGTCCGGACAGGGAGGGTTCCTCGGACACTGAAGCTTTCTTT
NA,NA,TRBJ2-3,TRBV2,CATPPGLTDTQYF,TGTGCCACCCCCCCGGGACTCACAGATACGCAGTATTTT
once,NA,TRBJ1-1,TRBV7-6,CASSLGTSMNTEAFF,TGTGCCAGCAGCTTAGGGACAAGCATGAACACTGAAGCTTTCTTT
NA,TRBD2,TRBJ2-1,TRBV7-6,CASSLVVGLAGGPSLGNEQFF,TGTGCCAGCAGCTTAGTGGTTGGGCTAGCGGGAGGGCCGTCGTTAGGAAATGAGCAGTTCTTC
NA,NA,TRBJ1-2,TRBV6-6,CASSYSGHTNYGYTF,TGTGCCAGCAGTTACTCTGGACATACCAACTATGGCTACACCTTC
NA,TRBD1,TRBJ2-5,TRBV29-1,CSVETGVPQESQYF,TGCAGCGTAGAGACAGGGGTCCCCCAAGAGAGCCAGTACTTC
NA,TRBD1,TRBJ2-1,TRBV7-8,CASSLETGGNEQFF,TGTGCCAGCAGCTTAGAGACAGGGGGCAATGAGCAGTTCTTC
NA,NA,TRBJ1-2,TRBV5-4,CASSSGRGNYGYTF,TGTGCCAGCAGTTCTGGGAGGGGAAACTATGGCTACACCTTC
NA,NA,TRBJ2-2,TRBV5-1,CASSLVGISVAGELFF,TGCGCCAGCAGCTTGGTCGGGATTAGTGTGGCCGGGGAGCTGTTTTTT
NA,TRBD2,TRBJ2-4,TRBV11-1,CASSYGGGGPTLQNIQYF,TGTGCCAGCAGCTACGGCGGGGGGGGCCCCACTCTCCAAAACATTCAGTACTTC
NA,NA,TRBJ2-1,TRBV27,CASRAGGGHEQFF,TGTGCCAGCAGGGCTGGGGGCGGTCATGAGCAGTTCTTC
NA,NA,TRBJ1-4,TRBV10-2,CASSDPSDSRSTEKLFF,TGCGCCAGCAGTGACCCCTCGGACAGCCGATCTACTGAAAAACTGTTTTTT
NA,TRBD2,TRBJ2-6,TRBV30,CAWVRGGLGANVLTF,TGTGCCTGGGTGCGGGGGGGGCTAGGGGCCAACGTCCTGACTTTC
NA,TRBD1,TRBJ2-2,TRBV9,CASSDPPRGPSTGELFF,TGTGCCAGCAGCGACCCCCCCAGGGGGCCAAGCACCGGGGAGCTGTTTTTT
NA,TRBD1,TRBJ1-5,TRBV10-2,CASKGQDISNQPQHF,TGCGCCAGCAAAGGACAGGATATTAGCAATCAGCCCCAGCATTTT
NA,NA,TRBJ2-1,TRBV30,CAWSGSTSLGDEQFF,TGTGCCTGGAGTGGATCGACCAGTTTAGGGGATGAGCAGTTCTTC
once,NA,TRBJ2-1,TRBV10-2,CASSESRSYNEQFF,TGCGCCAGCAGTGAGTCGAGATCCTACAATGAGCAGTTCTTC
NA,TRBD2,TRBJ2-3,TRBV7-9,CASTPASGTYSTDTQYF,TGTGCCAGCACCCCGGCTAGCGGGACCTATAGCACAGATACGCAGTATTTT
NA,NA,TRBJ2-3,TRBV27,CASSLGTTGLSDTQYF,TGTGCCAGCAGTTTGGGCACTACGGGACTCTCAGATACGCAGTATTTT
NA,TRBD1,TRBJ1-2,TRBV9,CASTTAEGAGGYTF,TGTGCCAGCACTACAGCAGAGGGGGCGGGCGGCTACACCTTC
NA,NA,TRBJ1-6,TRBV15,CATSLQGSPLHF,TGTGCCACCAGCTTACAGGGTTCACCCCTCCACTTT
NA,NA,TRBJ1-1,TRBV25-1,CASSRRVDTEAFF,TGTGCCAGCAGTCGGAGGGTCGACACTGAAGCTTTCTTT
NA,NA,TRBJ1-5,TRBV19,CASQGRSNQPQHF,TGTGCCAGCCAAGGGAGGAGCAATCAGCCCCAGCATTTT
NA,TRBD2,TRBJ2-7,TRBV5-1,CASSSVSGASYEQYF,TGCGCCAGCAGTTCCGTTAGCGGGGCTTCCTACGAGCAGTACTTC
NA,TRBD1,TRBJ2-1,TRBV5-6,CASSQGAWEQFF,TGTGCCAGCTCACAGGGGGCATGGGAGCAGTTCTTC
NA,NA,TRBJ2-7,TRBV14,CASSQVPGYEQYF,TGTGCCAGCAGCCAAGTGCCGGGATACGAGCAGTACTTC
NA,NA,TRBJ2-5,TRBV7-8,CASSFEVGVQETQYF,TGTGCCAGCAGCTTCGAGGTCGGGGTGCAAGAGACCCAGTACTTC
NA,TRBD2,TRBJ2-3,TRBV13,CASSRTSGSSTDTQYF,TGTGCCAGCAGTCGGACTAGCGGTAGCAGCACAGATACGCAGTATTTT
NA,NA,TRBJ2-1,TRBV20-1,CSARERQEQFF,TGCAGTGCTAGAGAAAGACAGGAGCAGTTCTTC
NA,TRBD2,TRBJ2-7,TRBV7-6,CASSLEQRGNYEQYF,TGTGCCAGCAGCTTAGAACAGCGGGGAAACTACGAGCAGTACTTC
NA,NA,TRBJ2-1,TRBV12-5,CASGLGRGNTYNEQFF,TGTGCTAGTGGTTTGGGCCGAGGGAACACCTACAATGAGCAGTTCTTC
NA,TRBD1,TRBJ1-4,TRBV6-5,CASARQGTTNEKLFF,TGTGCCAGCGCCCGACAGGGCACAACTAATGAAAAACTGTTTTTT
NA,NA,TRBJ2-7,TRBV28,CASSYVLAGSYEQYF,TGTGCCAGCAGTTATGTACTAGCCGGTTCCTACGAGCAGTACTTC
NA,NA,TRBJ2-7,TRBV5-1,CASSLGRYPVAYEQYF,TGCGCCAGCAGCTTGGGGCGGTACCCTGTTGCATACGAGCAGTACTTC
NA,NA,TRBJ1-5,TRBV10-3,CAISAIEAGPQHF,TGTGCCATCAGCGCGATCGAGGCTGGGCCCCAGCATTTT
NA,TRBD2,TRBJ2-5,TRBV28,CASSSGTSGGSQETQYF,TGTGCCAGCAGTTCCGGGACTAGCGGGGGGTCCCAAGAGACCCAGTACTTC